This TCR beta chain stems from a study of beta chain features in type 1 diabetes. Study outcomes and limitations: Patients with type 1 diabetes showed fewer VDJ junction insertions and more deletions. Any PCR bias toward short templates would affect both groups alike.

Germline CDR1 SGHTA, CDR2 FQGNSA. CDR3 size: 17 residues. The V segment lost 5 bases and the J segment 2 bases; nucleotides outside the gene matches: 9. This clone was seen once. Its cognate antigen is unknown. Since all of the isolated RNA was reverse transcribed, expressed TCRB transcripts were what got sequenced. This table comes from immunoSEQ multiplex PCR, and its TCRdb copy is limited to in-frame clones, with some not included. The table shows about half a million clones, with 30% occurring only once. Donors underwent one heparinised blood draw, 100 to 150 mL on average. In all sorted populations, purity surpassed 98%.

This clonotype originated in a man younger than 35 in good health. The specimen sequenced was naive CD4+ T cells from blood. This sequence joins TRBV7-2 and TRBJ1-5, with TRBD1 identical over 10 bases. The CDR3 DNA follows: TGTGCCAGCAGCACAGACAGGGGGCGAAGTGGCAATCAGCCCCAGCATTTT. Its protein product is CASSTDRGRSGNQPQHF.